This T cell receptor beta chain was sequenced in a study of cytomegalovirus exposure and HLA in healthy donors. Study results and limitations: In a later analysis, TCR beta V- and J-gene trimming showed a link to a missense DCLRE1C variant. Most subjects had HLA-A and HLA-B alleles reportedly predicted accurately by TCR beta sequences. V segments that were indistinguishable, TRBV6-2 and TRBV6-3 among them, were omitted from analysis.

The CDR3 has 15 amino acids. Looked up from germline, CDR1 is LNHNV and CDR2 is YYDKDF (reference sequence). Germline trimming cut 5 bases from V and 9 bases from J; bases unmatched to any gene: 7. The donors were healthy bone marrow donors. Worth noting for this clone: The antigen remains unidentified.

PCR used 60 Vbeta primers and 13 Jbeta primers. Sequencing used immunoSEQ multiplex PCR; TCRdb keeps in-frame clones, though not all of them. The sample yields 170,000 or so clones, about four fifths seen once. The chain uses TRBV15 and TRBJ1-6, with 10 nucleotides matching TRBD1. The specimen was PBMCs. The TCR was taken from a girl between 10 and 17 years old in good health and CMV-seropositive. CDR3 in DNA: TGTGCCACCAGCGTTAAGACAGGGGGCTTTTCACCCCTCCACTTT. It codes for CATSVKTGGFSPLHF.